This T cell receptor (beta chain) was sequenced for a study of blood T cell repertoires in COVID-19. Looking at the study overall: Whether acute or convalescent, the COVID-19 samples came from the United States, Italy and Spain.

The CDR3 loop spans 12 amino acids. The J segment lost 13 bases and the V segment lost 6 bases, leaving 3 bases of the junction unmatched. This clone was seen more than once but under ten times. Methods used by the authors: Counts of nucleated cells, estimated from reference gene primer amplification, were obtained. Repertoires were generated with immunoSEQ multiplex PCR, while TCRdb's copy carries only in-frame clones and drops some. V and J calls and clone size come straight from that table; D and trimming were deduced from the DNA. The sample lists approximately 450,000 clones; 70% to 90% were seen once.

The sequenced material came from PBMCs or T cells enriched from blood (not recorded which). The source of this sequence is a woman between 18 and 29 years old with acute COVID-19. V gene TRBV12-3 or TRBV12-4 combines with J gene TRBJ1-6, with TRBD1 matching over 10 bases. CDR3 sequence reads: CASSPGQGPLHF. The CDR3 nucleotides read TGTGCCAGCAGCCCGGGACAGGGGCCCCTCCACTTT.